What follows are 19 T cell receptor beta chains derived from one specimen sequenced in a study of cytomegalovirus exposure and HLA in healthy donors. PCR amplification relied on 60 Vbeta primers (plus 13 Jbeta primers). Measured with immunoSEQ multiplex PCR; TCRdb has only the in-frame clones, and not every one. The sample shows some 150,000 clones, roughly two thirds of them seen only once. Specimen: PBMCs. These receptors were taken from a woman in her twenties or thirties in good health and CMV-seronegative.

The gene calls are TRBV4-2 and TRBJ2-1; TRBD2 matches 11 bases. V was pared by 4 bases and J by 4 bases, with 3 bases of the junction left unmatched. The CDR3 contains 15 residues. Germline V lookup: CDR1 LGHNA, CDR2 YNFKEQ. This CDR3 reads CASSPGLAEYNEQFF. DNA of the CDR3: TGTGCCAGCAGCCCGGGACTAGCGGAGTACAATGAGCAGTTCTTC.

The chain has TRBV4-3 and TRBJ2-2; D unclear. V shed 0 bases and J shed 0 bases, with 8 bases lying between them. This CDR3 has 16 residues. Germline CDR1 is LGHNA and CDR2 is YSLEER. The CDR3 sequence is CASSQDPGSNTGELFF. The CDR3 DNA follows: TGCGCCAGCAGCCAAGATCCGGGTTCGAACACCGGGGAGCTGTTTTTT.

The genes are TRBV5-1 and TRBJ2-3; D may be TRBD1 (6 bases). From germline, CDR1 is SGHRS and CDR2 YFSETQ. V was cut by 6 bases and J by 2 bases, with 16 bases left in between. The CDR3 runs 15 residues. The CDR3 sequence is CASTYRGTSTDTQYF. The CDR3, as DNA: TGCGCCAGCACCTATAGGGGGACGTCCACAGATACGCAGTATTTT.

The CDR3 bases are TGTGCCTGGAGTATAACACTAAATGAAAAACTGTTTTTT. This translates into CAWSITLNEKLFF. The V gene is TRBV30, the J gene TRBJ1-4; no reliable D call. V lost 2 bases and J 5 bases, leaving 9 bases between the germline ends. The length of the CDR3 is 13 residues. CDR1 is GTSNPN, CDR2 SVGIG, per germline (reference sequence).

The chain joins TRBV7-9 to TRBJ2-1; 9 nucleotides match TRBD2. CDR1 is SEHNR, CDR2 FQNEAQ, per germline (reference sequence). The CDR3 contains 15 residues. J gave up 4 bases and V 4 bases, and 5 bases lay outside the gene matches. The CDR3 DNA follows: TGTGCCAGCAGCTCGACTAGCGGACTATACAATGAGCAGTTCTTC. Translation gives CASSSTSGLYNEQFF.

This chain uses TRBV5-1 with TRBJ2-5; TRBD2 matches at 13 bases. J gave up 4 bases and V 4 bases, and 4 bases lay outside the gene matches. The CDR3 loop spans 15 amino acids. In germline, CDR1 is SGHRS, CDR2 YFSETQ. The CDR3 reads CASSPRTSGGETQYF. The CDR3 DNA follows: TGCGCCAGCAGCCCGAGGACTAGCGGGGGAGAGACCCAGTACTTC.

The V call is TRBV2, the J call TRBJ2-5; 7 bases fit TRBD1. The germline V gene has CDR1 SNHLY and CDR2 FYNNEI. The CDR3 length is 13 residues. J was trimmed by 4 bases and V by 10 bases; bases with no gene match: 9. DNA for the CDR3: TGTGCCACTGCGACAGGGACATTAGAGACCCAGTACTTC. Translating gives CATATGTLETQYF.

The chain is built from TRBV27 and TRBJ2-3; tentative D call: TRBD2 (6 bases). The germline V gene has CDR1 MNHEY and CDR2 SMNVEV (reference sequence). The ends were cut back, 3 bases at V and 4 bases at J, with 11 bases in the middle. There are 14 residues in the CDR3. CDR3 nucleotide sequence: TGTGCCAGCAGTTTGGACCCGGGGGCAGATACGCAGTATTTT. It yields the protein CASSLDPGADTQYF.

This clone was seen just once. V usage is TRBV29-1 and J usage is TRBJ1-1; 8 bases line up with TRBD1. The ends lost 6 bases at V and 1 base at J; junction bases unmatched: 1. The CDR3 covers 12 residues. CDR1 and CDR2 from the germline V gene are SQVTM and ANQGSEA. The CDR3 spells CSVGQENTEAFF. CDR3 coding DNA: TGCAGCGTGGGACAGGAGAACACTGAAGCTTTCTTT. The variable domain in full, with the rest retrieved from reference TRBV29-1 and TRBJ1-1, is SAVISQKPSRDICQRGTSLTIQCQVDSQVTMMFWYRQQPGQSLTLIATANQGSEATYESGFVIDKFPISRPNLTFSTLTVSNMSPEDSSIYLCSVGQENTEAFFGQGTRLTVV.

This sequence joins TRBV14 and TRBJ1-5, with TRBD1 as a possible D gene (5 bases). The V gene's germline CDR1 is SGHDN and CDR2 FVKESK. V gave up 4 bases and J gave up 7 bases, with 14 bases separating them. The CDR3 consists of 14 residues. The CDR3 loop reads CASSLLGEGQPQHF. CDR3 in DNA: TGTGCCAGCAGCCTCCTCGGGGAGGGGCAGCCCCAGCATTTT. The full variable domain, rest sourced from reference TRBV14 and TRBJ1-5, is EAGVTQFPSHSVIEKGQTVTLRCDPISGHDNLYWYRRVMGKEIKFLLHFVKESKQDESGMPNNRFLAERTGGTYSTLKVQPAELEDSGVYFCASSLLGEGQPQHFGDGTRLSIL.

This sequence joins TRBV11-2 and TRBJ1-3, with TRBD1 identical over 9 bases. This CDR3 spans 17 amino acids. CDR1 is SGHAT and CDR2 is FQNNGV in the germline V gene. J was trimmed by 5 bases and V by 2 bases; bases with no gene match: 10. The CDR3 loop reads CASSLTSQDRGRNTIYF. The CDR3 bases are TGTGCCAGCAGCTTAACTTCCCAGGACAGGGGTAGAAACACCATATATTTT.

The V and J genes are TRBV2 and TRBJ2-7; no clear D. From germline, CDR1 is SNHLY and CDR2 FYNNEI. The CDR3 has 11 residues. Trimming shortened V by 6 bases and J by 7 bases, and 10 bases separated the two germline ends. CDR3 sequence (DNA): TGTGCCAGCAGAGTGCGCGTGGAGCAGTACTTC. Its protein is CASRVRVEQYF.

CDR3 nucleotides: TGTGCCAGTAGACAGCTCCTCTCTGGAAACACCATATATTTT. This encodes CASRQLLSGNTIYF. The chain recombines TRBV2 with TRBJ1-3; perhaps TRBD1 as D (5 bases). Germline CDR1 and CDR2: SNHLY and FYNNEI. V dropped 9 bases and J dropped 0 bases, with 12 bases sitting between them. CDR3 length: 14 residues.

This sequence joins TRBV7-3 and TRBJ2-1, with a tentative D call TRBD2 (5 bases). In germline, CDR1 is SGHTA, CDR2 FQGTGA. This CDR3 is built from 17 residues. V dropped 1 base and J dropped 8 bases, with 21 bases sitting between them. CDR3 in DNA: TGTGCCAGCAGCTTAAATCCCCCTGGGGTAGCGTTGGATGAGCAGTTCTTC. The encoded protein is CASSLNPPGVALDEQFF. The full variable domain, its missing parts supplied by reference TRBV7-3 and TRBJ2-1, is GAGVSQTPSNKVTEKGKYVELRCDPISGHTALYWYRQSLGQGPEFLIYFQGTGAADDSGLPNDRFFAVRPEGSVSTLKIQRTERGDSAVYLCASSLNPPGVALDEQFFGPGTRLTVL.

The chain uses TRBV5-4 and TRBJ1-1; 7 bases match TRBD1. The V and J ends lost 2 bases and 5 bases, in that order; junction bases with no gene match: 6. Germline V gene sequence: CDR1 SGHNT, CDR2 YYREEE (reference sequence). The CDR3 length is 14 residues. The CDR3 sequence: CASSFWTGRTEAFF. In nucleotides, the CDR3 is TGTGCCAGCAGCTTTTGGACAGGAAGAACTGAAGCTTTCTTT.

The J gene is TRBJ1-4, the V gene TRBV4-3; D unresolved. The V gene's germline CDR1 is LGHNA and CDR2 YSLEER. The CDR3 has 16 amino acids. V was clipped by 0 bases and J by 0 bases, with 8 bases between them. CDR3 region: CASSQDSSATNEKLFF. The CDR3 nucleotides read TGCGCCAGCAGCCAAGATAGTAGTGCAACTAATGAAAAACTGTTTTTT.

The rearrangement links TRBV2 to TRBJ2-3; 9 positions agree with TRBD2. The V gene end was trimmed by 6 bases and the J gene end by 7 bases; junction bases not matched to a gene: 14. There are 16 residues in the CDR3. Germline CDR1 reads SNHLY; CDR2 reads FYNNEI. This CDR3 is CASSSNSGRESYTQYF. The CDR3 nucleotides are TGTGCCAGCAGCTCAAATAGCGGGAGAGAGTCATATACGCAGTATTTT.

The rearrangement uses TRBV6-1 and TRBJ1-5; a possible D gene is TRBD1 (6 bases). Trimming removed 7 bases at V and 6 bases at J, with 13 bases between. The CDR3 spans 13 residues. Germline lookup yields CDR1 MNHNS and CDR2 SASEGT. Written as DNA, the CDR3 is TGTGCCAGCACCCACAGGGAAAGTCAGCCCCAGCATTTT. Residues: CASTHRESQPQHF.

This chain uses TRBV9 with TRBJ1-4; the match to TRBD1 covers 9 bases. Germline-derived CDR1 and CDR2 are SGDLS and YYNGEE. The CDR3 covers 14 residues. Losses at the gene ends were 4 bases for V and 7 bases for J; bases not matched to a gene: 5. The CDR3 is CASSPTGGFEKLFF. The CDR3 DNA is TGTGCCAGCAGCCCGACAGGGGGGTTTGAAAAACTGTTTTTT.